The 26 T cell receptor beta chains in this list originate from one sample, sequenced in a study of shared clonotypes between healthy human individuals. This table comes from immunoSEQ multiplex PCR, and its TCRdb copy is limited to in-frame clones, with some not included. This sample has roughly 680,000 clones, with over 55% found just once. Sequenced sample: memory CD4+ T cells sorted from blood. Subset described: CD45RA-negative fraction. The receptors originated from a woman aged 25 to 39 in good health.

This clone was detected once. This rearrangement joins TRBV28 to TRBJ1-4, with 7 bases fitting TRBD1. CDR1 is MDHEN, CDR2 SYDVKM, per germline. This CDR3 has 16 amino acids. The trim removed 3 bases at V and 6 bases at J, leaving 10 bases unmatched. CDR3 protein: CASSFSYRGKDEKLFF. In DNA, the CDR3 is TGTGCCAGCAGTTTTTCTTACAGGGGAAAGGATGAAAAACTGTTTTTT.

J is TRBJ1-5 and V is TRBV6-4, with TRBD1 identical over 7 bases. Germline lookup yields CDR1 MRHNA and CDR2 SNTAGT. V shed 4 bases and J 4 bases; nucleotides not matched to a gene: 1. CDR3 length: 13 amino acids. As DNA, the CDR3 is TGTGCCAGCAGTGGGACAGGAAATCAGCCCCAGCATTTT. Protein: CASSGTGNQPQHF.

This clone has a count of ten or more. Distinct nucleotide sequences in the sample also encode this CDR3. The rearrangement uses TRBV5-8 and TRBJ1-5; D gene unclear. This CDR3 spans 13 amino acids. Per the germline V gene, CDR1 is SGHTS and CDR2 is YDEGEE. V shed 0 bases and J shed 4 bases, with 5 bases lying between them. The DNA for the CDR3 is TGTGCCAGCAGCTTGGAGGAGAATCAGCCCCAGCATTTT. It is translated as CASSLEENQPQHF.

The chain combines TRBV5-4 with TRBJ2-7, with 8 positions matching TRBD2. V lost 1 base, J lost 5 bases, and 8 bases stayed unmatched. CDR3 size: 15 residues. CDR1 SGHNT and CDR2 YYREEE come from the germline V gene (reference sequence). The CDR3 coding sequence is TGTGCCAGCAGCTTGTGGGGACTAGTCAGCAACGAGCAGTACTTC. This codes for CASSLWGLVSNEQYF.

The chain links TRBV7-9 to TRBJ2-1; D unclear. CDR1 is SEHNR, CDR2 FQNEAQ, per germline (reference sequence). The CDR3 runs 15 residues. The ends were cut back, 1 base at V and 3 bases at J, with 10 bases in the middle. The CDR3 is CASSLGTNNYNEQFF. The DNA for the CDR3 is TGTGCCAGCAGCTTAGGTACAAACAACTACAATGAGCAGTTCTTC.

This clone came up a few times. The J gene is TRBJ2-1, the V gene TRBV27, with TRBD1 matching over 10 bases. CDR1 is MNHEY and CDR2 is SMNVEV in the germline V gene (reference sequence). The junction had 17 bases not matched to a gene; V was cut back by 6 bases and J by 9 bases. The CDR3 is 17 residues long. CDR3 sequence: CASSTTRRDRGAREQFF. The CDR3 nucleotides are TGTGCCAGCAGCACCACCCGCCGGGACAGGGGTGCTCGTGAGCAGTTCTTC.

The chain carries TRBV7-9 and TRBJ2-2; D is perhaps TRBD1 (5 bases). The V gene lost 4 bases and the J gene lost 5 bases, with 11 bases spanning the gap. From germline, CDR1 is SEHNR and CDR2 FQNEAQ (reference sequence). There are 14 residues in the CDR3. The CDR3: CASSYAQDTGELFF. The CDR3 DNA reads TGTGCCAGCAGCTATGCACAGGATACCGGGGAGCTGTTTTTT.

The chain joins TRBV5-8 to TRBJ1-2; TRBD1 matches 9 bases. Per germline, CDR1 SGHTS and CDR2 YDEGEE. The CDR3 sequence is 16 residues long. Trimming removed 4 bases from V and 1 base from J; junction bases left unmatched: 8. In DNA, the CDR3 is TGTGCCAGCAGCATAGGGACAGGGATTGGTAACTATGGCTACACCTTC. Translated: CASSIGTGIGNYGYTF.

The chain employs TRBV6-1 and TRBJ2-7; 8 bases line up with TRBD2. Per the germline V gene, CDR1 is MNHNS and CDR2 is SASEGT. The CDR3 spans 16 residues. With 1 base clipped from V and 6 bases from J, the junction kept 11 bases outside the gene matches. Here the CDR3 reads CASSEGAGGSPSEQYF. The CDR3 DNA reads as TGTGCCAGCAGTGAAGGGGCGGGAGGTAGCCCTAGCGAGCAGTACTTC.

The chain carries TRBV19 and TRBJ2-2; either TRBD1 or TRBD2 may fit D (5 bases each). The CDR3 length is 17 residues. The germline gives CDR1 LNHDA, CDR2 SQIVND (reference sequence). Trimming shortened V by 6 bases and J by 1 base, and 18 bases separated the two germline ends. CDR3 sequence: CASRGPAGTKNTGELFF. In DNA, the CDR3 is TGTGCCAGTAGGGGCCCTGCCGGGACCAAGAACACCGGGGAGCTGTTTTTT. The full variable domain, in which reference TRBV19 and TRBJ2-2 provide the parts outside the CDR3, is DGGITQSPKYLFRKEGQNVTLSCEQNLNHDAMYWYRQDPGQGLRLIYYSQIVNDFQKGDIAEGYSVSREKKESFPLTVTSAQKNPTAFYLCASRGPAGTKNTGELFFGEGSRLTVL.

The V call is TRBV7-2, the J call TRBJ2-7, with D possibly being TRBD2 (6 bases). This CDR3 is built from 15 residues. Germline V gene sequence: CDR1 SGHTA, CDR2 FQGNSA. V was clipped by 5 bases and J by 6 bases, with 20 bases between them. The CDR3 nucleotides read TGTGCCAGCAGCCCCCCTGTAGCGGTCCGGGGCGAGCAGTACTTC. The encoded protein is CASSPPVAVRGEQYF.

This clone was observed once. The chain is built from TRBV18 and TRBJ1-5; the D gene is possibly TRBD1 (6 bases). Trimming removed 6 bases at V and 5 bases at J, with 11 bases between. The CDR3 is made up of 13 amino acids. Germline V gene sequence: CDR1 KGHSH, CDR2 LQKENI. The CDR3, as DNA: TGTGCCAGCTCGTACAGGGAGGATCAGCCCCAGCATTTT. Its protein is CASSYREDQPQHF.

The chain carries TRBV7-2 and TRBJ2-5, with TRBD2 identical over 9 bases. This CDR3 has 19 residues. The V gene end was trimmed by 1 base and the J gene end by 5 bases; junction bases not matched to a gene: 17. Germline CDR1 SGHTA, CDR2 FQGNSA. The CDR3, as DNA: TGTGCCAGCAGCTTAGGCTGGGGTTGGCTAGCGGGACTGCGGGAGACCCAGTACTTC. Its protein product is CASSLGWGWLAGLRETQYF.

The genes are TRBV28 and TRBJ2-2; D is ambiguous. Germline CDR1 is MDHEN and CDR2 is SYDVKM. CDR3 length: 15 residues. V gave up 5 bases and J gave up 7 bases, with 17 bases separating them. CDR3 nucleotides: TGTGCCAGCAGTGCGACCAACCCTGGGGTCGGGGAGCTGTTTTTT. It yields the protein CASSATNPGVGELFF.

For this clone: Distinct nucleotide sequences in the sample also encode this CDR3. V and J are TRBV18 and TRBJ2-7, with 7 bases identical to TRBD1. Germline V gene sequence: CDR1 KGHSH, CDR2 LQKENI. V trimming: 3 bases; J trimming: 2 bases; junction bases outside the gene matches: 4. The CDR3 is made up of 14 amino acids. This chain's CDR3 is CASSPRQGTYEQYF. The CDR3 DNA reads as TGTGCCAGCTCACCTCGACAGGGTACCTACGAGCAGTACTTC.

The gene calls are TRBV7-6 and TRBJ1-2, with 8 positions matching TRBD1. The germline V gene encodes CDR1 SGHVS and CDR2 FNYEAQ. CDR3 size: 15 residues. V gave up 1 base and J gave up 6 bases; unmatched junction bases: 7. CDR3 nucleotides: TGTGCCAGCAGCTTAGAGACAGGGGTGTTACATGGCTACACCTTC. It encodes CASSLETGVLHGYTF.

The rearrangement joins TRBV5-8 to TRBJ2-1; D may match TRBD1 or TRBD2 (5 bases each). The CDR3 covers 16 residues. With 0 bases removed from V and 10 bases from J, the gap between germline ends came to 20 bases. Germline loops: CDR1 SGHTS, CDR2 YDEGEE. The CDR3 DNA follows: TGTGCCAGCAGCTTGGGTACAGGATGGGGGATCCAGGAGCAGTTCTTC. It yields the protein CASSLGTGWGIQEQFF. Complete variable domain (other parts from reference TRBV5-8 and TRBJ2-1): EAGVTQSPTHLIKTRGQQATLRCSPISGHTSVYWYQQALGLGLQFLLWYDEGEERNRGNFPPRFSGRQFPNYSSELNVNALELEDSALYLCASSLGTGWGIQEQFFGPGTRLTVL.

The CDR3 region has the DNA TGTGCCAGCAGTGACCAGGGCTACGAGCAGTACTTC. It yields the protein CASSDQGYEQYF. The chain recombines TRBV27 with TRBJ2-7; tentative D call: TRBD1 (5 bases). Germline lookup yields CDR1 MNHEY and CDR2 SMNVEV (reference sequence). The CDR3 is 12 residues long. Between the trimmed V and J ends, which lost 5 bases and 3 bases, there was a span of 8 bases.

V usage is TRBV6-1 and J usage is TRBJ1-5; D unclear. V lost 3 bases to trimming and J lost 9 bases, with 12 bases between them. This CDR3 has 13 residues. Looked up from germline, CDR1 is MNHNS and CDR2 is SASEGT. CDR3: CASSDGQLPPQHF. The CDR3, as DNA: TGTGCCAGCAGTGATGGGCAACTTCCGCCCCAGCATTTT.

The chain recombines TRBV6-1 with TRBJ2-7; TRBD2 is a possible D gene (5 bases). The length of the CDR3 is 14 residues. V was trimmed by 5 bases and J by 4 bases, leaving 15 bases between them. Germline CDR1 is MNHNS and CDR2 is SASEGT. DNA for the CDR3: TGTGCCAGCAGTACCCTCGGCGGGCTTTACGAGCAGTACTTC. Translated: CASSTLGGLYEQYF.

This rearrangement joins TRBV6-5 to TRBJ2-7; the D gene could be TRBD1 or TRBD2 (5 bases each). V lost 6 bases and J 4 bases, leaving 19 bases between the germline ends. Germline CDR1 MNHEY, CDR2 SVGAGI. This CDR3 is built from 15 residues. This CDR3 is CASSAYWDGPYEQYF. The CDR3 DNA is TGTGCCAGCAGCGCATACTGGGACGGCCCGTACGAGCAGTACTTC.

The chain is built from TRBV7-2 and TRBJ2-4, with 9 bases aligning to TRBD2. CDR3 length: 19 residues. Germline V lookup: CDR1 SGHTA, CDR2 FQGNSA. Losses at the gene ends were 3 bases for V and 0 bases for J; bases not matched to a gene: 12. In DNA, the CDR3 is TGTGCCAGCAGCTTCATCCTAGCGGGATACGCGATAGCCAAAAACATTCAGTACTTC. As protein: CASSFILAGYAIAKNIQYF.

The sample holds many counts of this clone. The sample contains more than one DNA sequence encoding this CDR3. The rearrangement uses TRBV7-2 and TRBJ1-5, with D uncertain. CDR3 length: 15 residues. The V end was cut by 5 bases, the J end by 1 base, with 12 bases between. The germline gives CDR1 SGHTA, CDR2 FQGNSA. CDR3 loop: CASSPTALSNQPQHF. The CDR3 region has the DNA TGTGCCAGCAGCCCCACGGCATTGAGCAATCAGCCCCAGCATTTT.

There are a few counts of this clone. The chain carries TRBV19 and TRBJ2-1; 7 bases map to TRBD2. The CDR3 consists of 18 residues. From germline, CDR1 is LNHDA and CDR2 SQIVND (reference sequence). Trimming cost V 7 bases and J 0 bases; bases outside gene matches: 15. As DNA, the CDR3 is TGTGCCAGTATTAGGAGGTTTGGCGGGACTAACTCCTACAATGAGCAGTTCTTC. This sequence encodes CASIRRFGGTNSYNEQFF.

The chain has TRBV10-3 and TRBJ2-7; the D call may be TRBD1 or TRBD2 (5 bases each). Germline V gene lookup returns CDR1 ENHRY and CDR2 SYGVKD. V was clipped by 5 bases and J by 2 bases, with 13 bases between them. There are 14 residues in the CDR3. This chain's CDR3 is CAISPGPGPYEQYF. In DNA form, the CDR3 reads TGTGCCATCAGTCCAGGGCCGGGACCCTACGAGCAGTACTTC.

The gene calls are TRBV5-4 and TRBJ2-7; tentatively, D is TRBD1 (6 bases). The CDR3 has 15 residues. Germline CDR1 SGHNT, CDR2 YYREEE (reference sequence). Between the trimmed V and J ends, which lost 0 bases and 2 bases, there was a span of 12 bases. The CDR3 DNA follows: TGTGCCAGCAGCTTGGGGTGGGACACGACCTACGAGCAGTACTTC. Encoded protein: CASSLGWDTTYEQYF.